This T cell receptor beta chain was retrieved from a study of CD4 T cells in relation to SARS-CoV-2 and coronaviruses. Overall study findings and caveats: Crossreactive clones expanded significantly less to SARS-CoV-2 than monoreactive clones.

The CDR3 runs to 12 residues. V lost 2 bases to trimming and J lost 6 bases; unmatched junction nucleotides: 1. Germline V lookup: CDR1 KGHSH, CDR2 LQKENI. The unexposed donors gave CD4+ T cells in 2011-2018, prior to COVID-19. Isolation of CD4+ T cells took place after nine to ten days in culture. The repertoire was sequenced with immunoSEQ multiplex PCR; TCRdb's copy has only in-frame clones and lacks some. The table lists about 29,000 clones, around 84% of them singletons, with more than 20% in the top ten. As for this clone: The antigen is not known.

The sample taken for sequencing was CD4+ T cells from PBMCs, cultured in vitro. This receptor was obtained from a human donor in good health. This chain connects TRBV18 to TRBJ2-7; 7 bases align to TRBD2. CDR3 protein: CASSPGGGEQYF. CDR3 sequence (DNA): TGTGCCAGCTCACCAGGGGGGGGCGAGCAGTACTTC.